This passage covers 14 T cell receptor beta chains from one sample sequenced in a study of immune evolution from preneoplasia to lung adenocarcinoma. Sequencing was performed with immunoSEQ multiplex PCR; in TCRdb, only in-frame clones are kept and a portion is missing. The table shows some 5,000 clones, with 74% occurring only once. The specimen was FFPE adjacent normal lung tissue. These receptors all stem from a person aged 60 to 85 with lung adenocarcinoma.

The chain carries TRBV29-1 and TRBJ1-1; 7 bases line up with TRBD1. The ends lost 3 bases at V and 7 bases at J; junction bases unmatched: 2. From germline, CDR1 is SQVTM and CDR2 ANQGSEA. The CDR3 runs to 11 residues. In DNA, the CDR3 is TGCAGCGTTGATAGACAGGGTGAAGCTTTCTTT. The encoded protein is CSVDRQGEAFF.

This clone was observed a handful of times. V and J are TRBV2 and TRBJ2-2; 7 positions agree with TRBD1. Germline V gene sequence: CDR1 SNHLY, CDR2 FYNNEI. Trimming took 9 bases from V and 3 from J; bases not matched to a gene: 7. The CDR3 covers 14 residues. The CDR3: CARSGTVDTGELFF. DNA for the CDR3: TGTGCCAGGTCCGGGACAGTTGACACCGGGGAGCTGTTTTTT.

This clone was observed a few times. The V and J genes are TRBV11-2 and TRBJ2-2; D is uncertain. Germline V gives CDR1 SGHAT, CDR2 FQNNGV. V was clipped by 3 bases and J by 6 bases, with 14 bases between them. CDR3 length: 15 residues. CDR3 sequence: CASSFVANVPGELFF. The CDR3 DNA is TGTGCCAGCAGCTTCGTCGCGAATGTACCCGGGGAGCTGTTTTTT.

J is TRBJ2-3 and V is TRBV15; the match to TRBD1 covers 7 bases. V lost 1 base, J lost 4 bases, and 5 bases stayed unmatched. CDR1 is LNHNV, CDR2 YYDKDF, per germline (reference sequence). The CDR3 sequence is 15 residues long. CDR3 region: CATSRGDRVADTQYF. As DNA, the CDR3 is TGTGCCACCAGCAGAGGCGACAGGGTCGCAGATACGCAGTATTTT.

The chain joins TRBV5-6 to TRBJ2-3, with a weak D call TRBD1 (5 bases). V lost 0 bases, J lost 2 bases, and 16 bases lay in between. The CDR3 length is 17 residues. Germline V gene data show CDR1 as SGHDT and CDR2 as YYEEEE. The CDR3 protein is CASSLEGSTPITDTQYF. CDR3 sequence (DNA): TGTGCCAGCAGCTTGGAGGGGTCTACACCAATCACAGATACGCAGTATTTT.

This chain links TRBV6-1 with TRBJ2-7; the D gene is possibly TRBD1 (6 bases). This CDR3 is 17 amino acids long. V gave up 3 bases and J gave up 0 bases, with 18 bases separating them. Germline V lookup: CDR1 MNHNS, CDR2 SASEGT. The CDR3 DNA reads TGTGCCAGCAGTGATCAGGCAGGGGCCGTTATCTCCTACGAGCAGTACTTC. Translating it yields CASSDQAGAVISYEQYF.

In nucleotides, the CDR3 is TGTGCCTGGAGTCCCTTCGGGACAACGAACACTGAAGCTTTCTTT. Translated, it gives CAWSPFGTTNTEAFF. The chain links TRBV30 to TRBJ1-1, with a weak D call TRBD1 (6 bases). Germline CDR1 GTSNPN, CDR2 SVGIG (reference sequence). The length of the CDR3 is 15 residues. V lost 2 bases to trimming and J lost 1 base, with 14 bases between them.

J is TRBJ2-7 and V is TRBV18; D is uncertain. This CDR3 is built from 15 residues. Trimming took off 0 bases at V and 5 bases at J, with 14 bases between the two ends. Germline loops: CDR1 KGHSH, CDR2 LQKENI. The CDR3 sequence: CASSPPVSTGNEQYF. CDR3 sequence (DNA): TGTGCCAGCTCACCACCGGTTAGTACTGGGAACGAGCAGTACTTC.

This clone is large within its sample. The chain employs TRBV6-1 and TRBJ2-7, with 8 bases matching TRBD1. The length of the CDR3 is 14 residues. Trimming cost V 4 bases and J 1 base; bases outside gene matches: 3. Per germline, CDR1 MNHNS and CDR2 SASEGT. CDR3 sequence reads: CASSVGQESYEQYF. CDR3 in DNA: TGTGCCAGCAGTGTGGGACAGGAATCCTACGAGCAGTACTTC.

The gene calls are TRBV28 and TRBJ1-5; no firm D call. Germline CDR1 MDHEN, CDR2 SYDVKM. The V end lost 6 bases, the J end lost 7 bases, and 19 bases lay between the germline ends. The CDR3 is made up of 15 amino acids. CDR3 sequence reads: CASRPLAVTSQPQHF. In nucleotides, the CDR3 is TGTGCCAGCAGGCCTCTCGCGGTGACCTCCCAGCCCCAGCATTTT.

A remark on this clone: Other DNA sequences within the sample encode an identical CDR3. The chain combines TRBV7-9 with TRBJ1-2; no definite D call. The V end was cut by 0 bases, the J end by 6 bases, with 8 bases between. This CDR3 has 13 amino acids. Germline CDR1 SEHNR, CDR2 FQNEAQ (reference sequence). The chain's CDR3 is CASSLANRDGYTF. The CDR3 bases are TGTGCCAGCAGCTTAGCTAATAGGGATGGCTACACCTTC.

The chain recombines TRBV6-5 with TRBJ2-1, with TRBD2 as a possible D gene (5 bases). Per germline, CDR1 MNHEY and CDR2 SVGAGI. The germline V and J ends were trimmed by 0 bases and 9 bases, with 9 bases remaining between them. The CDR3 is made up of 13 amino acids. The CDR3 coding sequence is TGTGCCAGCAGTTACTCATGGGAGACTGAGCAGTTCTTC. This codes for CASSYSWETEQFF.

The chain is built from TRBV7-3 and TRBJ2-3, with D tentatively TRBD2 (6 bases). The CDR3 covers 15 residues. Between the trimmed V and J ends, which lost 0 bases and 4 bases, there was a span of 11 bases. Germline-derived CDR1 and CDR2 are SGHTA and FQGTGA. CDR3 sequence: CASSLTSGEADTQYF. The CDR3, as DNA: TGTGCCAGCAGCTTAACGTCGGGAGAGGCAGATACGCAGTATTTT.

The chain recombines TRBV9 with TRBJ2-5; D unresolved. V was cut by 3 bases and J by 7 bases, with 16 bases left in between. The CDR3 totals 14 residues. From germline, CDR1 is SGDLS and CDR2 YYNGEE. In nucleotides, the CDR3 is TGTGCCAGCAGCGGAAAGCAGTCCGCAGGGACCCAGTACTTC. Protein: CASSGKQSAGTQYF.